The clone carrying this TCR beta chain was seen more than once but under ten times. The sample belongs to a study of blood T cell repertoires in COVID-19. Study summary: Both acute and convalescent COVID-19 samples were obtained from the United States, Italy and Spain. Nucleic acid was either cDNA or gDNA, and it came from T cells, B-cell-depleted T cells, or PBMCs.

As handled by the study authors: Amplification of reference gene primers provided the estimated nucleated cell counts. The table came from immunoSEQ multiplex PCR; TCRdb's copy has only in-frame clones and leaves some out. That table is the source of V, J and clone size, and D and trimming were worked out from the DNA. This table holds about 81,000 clones, approximately 80% found once. The CDR3 sequence is 15 residues long. Trimming left V 4 bases short and J 1 base short, with 11 bases between. CDR1 and CDR2 from the germline V gene are SGHKS and YYEKEE (reference sequence). The sequence came from a human donor in a cohort sampled during active COVID-19. The chain joins TRBV5-5 to TRBJ2-2; the D gene is possibly TRBD2 (5 bases). Sample: peripheral blood. The CDR3 sequence: CASSIAGLNTGELFF. The CDR3, as DNA: TGTGCCAGCAGCATTGCGGGTCTGAACACCGGGGAGCTGTTTTTT.